The 24 T cell receptor beta chains listed next were all sequenced from one sample in a study of blood T cells in healthy people across ages (dated by TCRdb to between 2014 and 2017). Library prep was done by 5' RACE. The listed sequencing device is Illumina HiSeq 2500. The second PCR ran for about 7 to 11 cycles and used a J-beta primer mix along with a sample-barcoded 5' primer. TCRdb reanalyzed the raw reads on its own, using fastp at Q25 for trimming and MiXCR for clone calling, and kept in-frame beta chains. Rows are combined by CDR3 protein, so each entry shows the most common genes and DNA. In this sample the table shows about 2 million distinct CDR3 sequences, roughly 49% of which occur a single time. The ten largest clones represent over 2% of the sample. Specimen: blood. The receptors shown here come from a woman in her forties in good health.

This clonotype turned up a few times. This CDR3 reads CASLGDADTQYF. Written as DNA, the CDR3 is TGTGCCAGCCTTGGAGACGCAGATACGCAGTATTTT. This rearrangement joins TRBV6-5 to TRBJ2-3; no clear D. Germline-derived CDR1 and CDR2 are MNHEY and SVGAGI. The CDR3 totals 12 residues. Trimming shortened V by 8 bases and J by 4 bases, and 10 bases separated the two germline ends.

The V call is TRBV6-2 or TRBV6-3, the J call TRBJ2-3; D not resolved. The CDR3 runs 14 residues. V gave up 9 bases and J gave up 0 bases, with 13 bases separating them. The germline V gene encodes CDR1 MNHEY and CDR2 SVGEGT. DNA for the CDR3: TGTGCCAGTAGGCCCACCGGCAGCACAGATACGCAGTATTTT. It yields the protein CASRPTGSTDTQYF.

V usage is TRBV20-1 and J usage is TRBJ2-1; the D gene is possibly TRBD2 (5 bases). Germline V CDR1 and CDR2: DFQATT, SNEGSKA (reference sequence). The V end lost 1 base, the J end lost 0 bases, and 7 bases lay between the germline ends. The CDR3 is made up of 14 amino acids. In nucleotides, the CDR3 is TGCAGTGCTAGAGGGACTCTCTCCTACAATGAGCAGTTCTTC. Translation: CSARGTLSYNEQFF.

There are a few counts of this clonotype. The chain employs TRBV7-2 and TRBJ2-1; D gene ambiguous. The J call may be in error: the DNA end matches TRBJ2-7 better. Germline lookup yields CDR1 SGHTA and CDR2 FQGNSA. This CDR3 comprises 15 residues. The CDR3 protein is CASYDLTASSYEQYF. The CDR3 DNA is TGTGCCAGCTATGATTTGACGGCTAGCTCCTACGAGCAGTACTTC.

The chain couples TRBV20-1 to TRBJ2-5; 11 bases line up with TRBD1. This CDR3 is 16 amino acids long. J lost 1 base, V lost 0 bases, and 4 bases had no gene match. The germline V gene has CDR1 DFQATT and CDR2 SNEGSKA (reference sequence). CDR3 loop: CSARDGTGGGQETQYF. The DNA for the CDR3 is TGCAGTGCTAGAGATGGGACAGGGGGTGGCCAAGAGACCCAGTACTTC.

The chain links TRBV9 to TRBJ1-2, with TRBD1 as a possible D gene (5 bases). V gave up 4 bases and J gave up 8 bases, with 18 bases separating them. The CDR3 has 14 residues. Germline values: CDR1 SGDLS, CDR2 YYNGEE. CDR3 sequence reads: CASSIVEGRPGYTF. For the CDR3, the DNA is TGTGCCAGCAGCATTGTGGAGGGGCGTCCAGGCTACACCTTC.

The gene calls are TRBV20-1 and TRBJ2-2; 9 bases fit TRBD1. This CDR3 spans 13 amino acids. V was pared by 6 bases and J by 4 bases, with 3 bases of the junction left unmatched. CDR1 and CDR2 (germline): DFQATT, SNEGSKA (reference sequence). CDR3 nucleotides: TGCAGTGCCGGGACAGGGTTCACCGGGGAGCTGTTTTTT. It translates to CSAGTGFTGELFF.

This clonotype occurred a few times. The chain uses TRBV7-9 and TRBJ2-1; D remains unclear. The CDR3 extends over 13 amino acids. The V gene lost 5 bases and the J gene lost 8 bases, with 13 bases spanning the gap. From germline, CDR1 is SEHNR and CDR2 FQNEAQ (reference sequence). DNA for the CDR3: TGTGCCAGCAGCCGCGGCCTGGCCGATGAGCAGTTCTTC. Protein: CASSRGLADEQFF.

This clonotype turned up a few times. This chain joins TRBV5-6 and TRBJ2-7; D unresolved. Looked up from germline, CDR1 is SGHDT and CDR2 is YYEEEE. V lost 4 bases to trimming and J lost 6 bases, with 11 bases between them. The CDR3 consists of 12 residues. The CDR3 DNA follows: TGTGCCAGCAGCCTGACCTCGGGCGAGCAGTACTTC. Translation gives CASSLTSGEQYF.

The V gene is TRBV5-1, the J gene TRBJ1-1; 10 bases are shared with TRBD1. Germline V gives CDR1 SGHRS, CDR2 YFSETQ. V was pared by 4 bases and J by 5 bases, with 8 bases of the junction left unmatched. This CDR3 has 15 amino acids. This chain's CDR3 is CASSPSTGGETEAFF. CDR3 DNA sequence: TGCGCCAGCAGCCCTTCGACAGGGGGCGAAACTGAAGCTTTCTTT.

The V gene is TRBV4-3, the J gene TRBJ2-7; D ambiguous. The V and J ends lost 0 bases and 1 base respectively, with 13 bases between them. This CDR3 has 16 amino acids. Germline CDR1 LGHNA, CDR2 YSLEER. The CDR3, as DNA: TGCGCCAGCAGCCAAGAAGTGTTCGGACCATCCTACGAGCAGTACTTC. The encoded protein is CASSQEVFGPSYEQYF.

The V call is TRBV7-9, the J call TRBJ1-5, with D possibly being TRBD1 (5 bases). CDR3 length: 15 amino acids. The germline V gene has CDR1 SEHNR and CDR2 FQNEAQ (reference sequence). Trimming left V 1 base short and J 6 bases short, with 13 bases between. The CDR3 sequence is CASSLGQGLAQPQHF. CDR3 coding DNA: TGTGCCAGCAGCTTAGGGCAGGGTCTCGCTCAGCCCCAGCATTTT. Full variable domain (rest looked up from reference TRBV7-9 and TRBJ1-5): DTGVSQNPRHKITKRGQNVTFRCDPISEHNRLYWYRQTLGQGPEFLTYFQNEAQLEKSRLLSDRFSAERPKGSFSTLEIQRTEQGDSAMYLCASSLGQGLAQPQHFGDGTRLSIL.

The V and J genes are TRBV4-3 and TRBJ2-1; TRBD2 is a possible D gene (6 bases). Germline loops: CDR1 LGHNA, CDR2 YSLEER. The CDR3 length is 14 residues. Between the trimmed V and J ends, which lost 0 bases and 10 bases, there was a span of 13 bases. CDR3 sequence: CASSQDFGLAEQFF. The CDR3 nucleotides are TGCGCCAGCAGCCAAGATTTCGGGCTAGCGGAGCAGTTCTTC.

This chain connects TRBV5-4 to TRBJ2-1; D is ambiguous. The CDR3 runs 14 residues. The V end was cut by 5 bases, the J end by 6 bases, with 15 bases between. CDR1 and CDR2 from the germline V gene are SGHNT and YYREEE (reference sequence). The CDR3 DNA sequence: TGTGCCAGCAGTATGGACGGAAGACTCAATGAGCAGTTCTTC. As protein: CASSMDGRLNEQFF. The full variable domain, its missing parts supplied by reference TRBV5-4 and TRBJ2-1, is ETGVTQSPTHLIKTRGQQVTLRCSSQSGHNTVSWYQQALGQGPQFIFQYYREEENGRGNFPPRFSGLQFPNYSSELNVNALELDDSALYLCASSMDGRLNEQFFGPGTRLTVL.

This chain uses TRBV5-1 with TRBJ1-6; 9 nucleotides line up with TRBD1. V lost 7 bases to trimming and J lost 9 bases; unmatched junction nucleotides: 11. The CDR3 has 15 amino acids. In germline, CDR1 is SGHRS, CDR2 YFSETQ. The DNA for the CDR3 is TGCGCCAGCTCGCGGACAGGGGACGGCGTTTCACCCCTCCACTTT. Residues: CASSRTGDGVSPLHF.

The chain carries TRBV29-1 and TRBJ2-7; possible D gene TRBD1, 6 bases. This CDR3 has 14 amino acids. V dropped 3 bases and J dropped 4 bases, with 16 bases sitting between them. CDR1 is SQVTM, CDR2 ANQGSEA, per germline. DNA for the CDR3: TGCAGCGTTGATGGTGTCAGGGGTCAATACGAGCAGTACTTC. Translating gives CSVDGVRGQYEQYF.

The rearrangement joins TRBV6-5 to TRBJ2-6; D remains ambiguous. The germline CDR1 and CDR2 sequences are MNHEY and SVGAGI. V gave up 2 bases and J gave up 1 base, with 12 bases separating them. The CDR3 runs to 17 residues. The CDR3 DNA sequence: TGTGCCAGCAGTTACAGCCCTAAGCCGTCTGGGGCCAACGTCCTGACTTTC. This translates into CASSYSPKPSGANVLTF.

This chain joins TRBV5-1 and TRBJ2-3; 10 bases map to TRBD2. The CDR3 has 16 amino acids. The junction had 10 bases not matched to a gene; V was cut back by 4 bases and J by 5 bases. Per germline, CDR1 SGHRS and CDR2 YFSETQ. CDR3 nucleotide sequence: TGCGCCAGCAGCAAGCGGGGGGGCGGATTGGAAGATACGCAGTATTTT. Translation: CASSKRGGGLEDTQYF.

The chain links TRBV28 to TRBJ2-1; 9 nucleotides match TRBD2. V was pared by 2 bases and J by 12 bases, with 8 bases of the junction left unmatched. This CDR3 region has 14 residues. CDR1 is MDHEN, CDR2 SYDVKM, per germline. In DNA form, the CDR3 reads TGTGCCAGCAGTTTAGGTAGCGGGGGAGGCAGGCAGTTCTTC. Translating it yields CASSLGSGGGRQFF.

The chain employs TRBV27 and TRBJ2-3; unclear D gene. Looked up from germline, CDR1 is MNHEY and CDR2 is SMNVEV (reference sequence). This CDR3 is 14 amino acids long. V lost 3 bases to trimming and J lost 0 bases, with 7 bases between them. The CDR3 protein is CASSFYGSTDTQYF. The DNA of the CDR3 is TGTGCCAGCAGTTTCTATGGTAGCACAGATACGCAGTATTTT.

The V gene is TRBV27, the J gene TRBJ2-1; 11 bases map to TRBD2. CDR1 MNHEY and CDR2 SMNVEV come from the germline V gene (reference sequence). V trimming: 7 bases; J trimming: 5 bases; junction bases outside the gene matches: 7. The CDR3 has 15 amino acids. The CDR3 reads CASTPGTSGHNEQFF. DNA for the CDR3: TGTGCCAGCACCCCCGGGACTAGCGGCCACAATGAGCAGTTCTTC.

This clonotype was counted a few times. The chain carries TRBV28 and TRBJ1-2, with TRBD1 matching over 8 bases. The CDR3 sequence is 13 residues long. Germline assignment: CDR1 MDHEN and CDR2 SYDVKM. Trimming at V came to 4 bases and at J to 5 bases, leaving 3 bases not matched to a gene. The CDR3 sequence: CASSWTGIYGYTF. The CDR3 nucleotides read TGTGCCAGCAGTTGGACAGGGATTTATGGCTACACCTTC.

The chain employs TRBV6-5 and TRBJ2-6, with 11 positions matching TRBD2. CDR1 is MNHEY, CDR2 SVGAGI, per germline. J lost 1 base, V lost 4 bases, and 6 bases had no gene match. The CDR3 is made up of 18 amino acids. CDR3: CASSSLAGGPSGANVLTF. The CDR3 coding sequence is TGTGCCAGCAGTTCATTAGCGGGGGGGCCTTCTGGGGCCAACGTCCTGACTTTC.

This clonotype was recorded a few times. This chain connects TRBV24-1 to TRBJ2-1; unclear D gene. The germline V and J ends were trimmed by 0 bases and 8 bases, with 4 bases remaining between them. CDR1 KGHDR and CDR2 SFDVKD come from the germline V gene. The CDR3 has 12 residues. CDR3 in amino acids: CATSDLWDEQFF. CDR3 nucleotides: TGTGCCACCAGTGATTTGTGGGATGAGCAGTTCTTC.